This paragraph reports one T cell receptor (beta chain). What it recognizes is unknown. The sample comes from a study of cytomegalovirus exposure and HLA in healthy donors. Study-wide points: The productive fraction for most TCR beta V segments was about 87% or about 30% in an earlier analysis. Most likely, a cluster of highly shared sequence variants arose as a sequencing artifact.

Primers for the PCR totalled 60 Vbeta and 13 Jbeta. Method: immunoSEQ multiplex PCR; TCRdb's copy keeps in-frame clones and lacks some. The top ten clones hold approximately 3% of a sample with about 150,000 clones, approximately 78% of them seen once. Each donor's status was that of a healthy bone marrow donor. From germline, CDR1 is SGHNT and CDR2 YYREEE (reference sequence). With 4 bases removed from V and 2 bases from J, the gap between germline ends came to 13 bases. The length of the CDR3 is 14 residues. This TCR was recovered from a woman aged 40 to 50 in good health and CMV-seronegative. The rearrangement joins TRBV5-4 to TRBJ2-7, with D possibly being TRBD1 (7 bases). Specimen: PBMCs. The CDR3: CASSARDSTYEQYF. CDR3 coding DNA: TGTGCCAGCAGCGCGCGGGACAGTACCTACGAGCAGTACTTC.